One sample yielded the 26 T cell receptor beta chains listed below, sequenced in a study of neoadjuvant nivolumab and ipilimumab in lung cancer. Measured with immunoSEQ multiplex PCR; TCRdb has only the in-frame clones, and not every one. The sample has 8,000 to 10,000 clones; about 87% are singletons. The sample in question was tumor tissue, obtained after neoadjuvant nivolumab, alone or with ipilimumab, at or shortly before surgery. These receptors all come from an adult with non-small cell lung cancer.

V and J are TRBV7-3 and TRBJ2-3; D is uncertain. Germline CDR1 and CDR2: SGHTA and FQGTGA. The CDR3 runs 13 residues. The V end was cut by 6 bases, the J end by 4 bases, with 11 bases between. CDR3 DNA sequence: TGTGCCAGCAGTTCACGCAGCCCAGATACGCAGTATTTT. Its translation: CASSSRSPDTQYF.

The V and J genes are TRBV7-9 and TRBJ2-1, with D maybe TRBD2 (5 bases). This CDR3 contains 16 residues. From germline, CDR1 is SEHNR and CDR2 FQNEAQ (reference sequence). Trimming stripped 5 bases from V and 1 base from J, with 15 bases between. CDR3 residues: CASSPGSGSSYNEQFF. The CDR3 DNA follows: TGTGCCAGCAGCCCGGGAAGCGGATCATCCTACAATGAGCAGTTCTTC.

The CDR3 nucleotides are TGTGCCAGCAGTTACGACATTAATCAGCCCCAGCATTTT. This sequence encodes CASSYDINQPQHF. The V and J genes are TRBV6-5 and TRBJ1-5; the D is unclear. CDR1 and CDR2 from the germline V gene are MNHEY and SVGAGI. This CDR3 region has 13 residues. Trimming stripped 2 bases from V and 4 bases from J, with 6 bases between.

This clone was seen more than once but under ten times. This rearrangement joins TRBV2 to TRBJ1-5; D is uncertain. The CDR3 extends over 14 amino acids. CDR1 is SNHLY and CDR2 is FYNNEI in the germline V gene. V lost 4 bases, J lost 4 bases, and 11 bases lay in between. CDR3 coding DNA: TGTGCCAGCAGTGGGGCGTCAGATAATCAGCCCCAGCATTTT. Its translation: CASSGASDNQPQHF.

The chain has TRBV5-1 and TRBJ1-1; possibly TRBD1 for D (5 bases). The germline V and J ends were trimmed by 0 bases and 6 bases, with 9 bases remaining between them. This CDR3 contains 13 residues. The germline V gene encodes CDR1 SGHRS and CDR2 YFSETQ. CDR3: CASSLDRRPEAFF. In DNA, the CDR3 is TGCGCCAGCAGCTTGGACAGGCGACCTGAAGCTTTCTTT.

The J gene is TRBJ1-2, the V gene TRBV2; 7 bases map to TRBD1. The CDR3 is 13 amino acids. Germline assignment: CDR1 SNHLY and CDR2 FYNNEI. V was clipped by 9 bases and J by 6 bases; unmatched bases: 10. CDR3 protein: CARGTDLSDGYTF. The CDR3 DNA reads as TGTGCCAGAGGGACAGATCTCTCCGATGGCTACACCTTC. Full variable domain (rest looked up from reference TRBV2 and TRBJ1-2): EPEVTQTPSHQVTQMGQEVILRCVPISNHLYFYWYRQILGQKVEFLVSFYNNEISEKSEIFDDQFSVERPDGSNFTLKIRSTKLEDSAMYFCARGTDLSDGYTFGSGTRLTVV.

The DNA for the CDR3 is TGTGCCAGCAAGGACAGCGTTAACCAAGAGACCCAGTACTTC. Protein product: CASKDSVNQETQYF. The chain links TRBV6-5 to TRBJ2-5; D may be TRBD1 (6 bases). The CDR3 consists of 14 residues. Trimming stripped 7 bases from V and 0 bases from J, with 12 bases between. Germline CDR1 and CDR2: MNHEY and SVGAGI.

The chain uses TRBV7-3 and TRBJ1-1, with 7 bases identical to TRBD1. Germline V gene data show CDR1 as SGHTA and CDR2 as FQGTGA. Unmatched junction bases numbered 6, after V lost 8 bases and J lost 3 bases. The length of the CDR3 is 13 residues. In nucleotides, the CDR3 is TGTGCCAGCGGGGAGGGGGCTGACACTGAAGCTTTCTTT. It specifies CASGEGADTEAFF.

Points on this clone: The junction departs from the called germline gene at one end, perhaps through a read error. The chain uses TRBV6-1 and TRBJ2-2, with 10 bases matching TRBD2. This CDR3 is 18 amino acids long. The germline gives CDR1 MNHNS, CDR2 SASEGT. The CDR3 protein is CASSQASGGLGGTGELFF. CDR3 DNA sequence: TGTGCCAGCAGTCAAGCTAGCGGGGGCCTTGGGGGTACCGGGGAGCTGTTTTTT.

The V gene is TRBV25-1, the J gene TRBJ2-1, with a tentative D call TRBD2 (6 bases). The CDR3 loop spans 14 amino acids. With 4 bases removed from V and 4 bases from J, the gap between germline ends came to 11 bases. CDR1 and CDR2 from the germline V gene are MGHDK and SYGVNS. CDR3 nucleotides: TGTGCCAGCAGTGGGGTAGCGGCTTACAATGAGCAGTTCTTC. It codes for CASSGVAAYNEQFF.

The chain is built from TRBV11-3 and TRBJ2-1; 8 nucleotides align to TRBD2. The CDR3 is 14 residues long. V was clipped by 5 bases and J by 2 bases; unmatched bases: 2. Germline lookup yields CDR1 SGHNT and CDR2 YENEEA. Here the CDR3 DNA reads TGTGCCAGCAGCCGAGCGGGGGCCTACAATGAGCAGTTCTTC. Its translation is CASSRAGAYNEQFF.

This chain uses TRBV11-1 with TRBJ2-7; TRBD1 might be the D (6 bases). CDR3 length equals 14 residues. The V gene lost 4 bases and the J gene lost 0 bases, with 10 bases spanning the gap. Germline V lookup: CDR1 SGHAT, CDR2 FQDESV (reference sequence). In DNA form, the CDR3 reads TGTGCCAGCAGCTCCGGGACACTCTCCTACGAGCAGTACTTC. Encoded protein: CASSSGTLSYEQYF.

The chain uses TRBV6-1 and TRBJ2-1; 12 bases fit TRBD2. This CDR3 has 15 residues. Germline CDR1 is MNHNS and CDR2 is SASEGT. J lost 12 bases, V lost 5 bases, and 11 bases had no gene match. The DNA for the CDR3 is TGTGCCAGCAGTTGGACTAGCGGGGTGGGCGAATGGCAGTTCTTC. This codes for CASSWTSGVGEWQFF.

V is TRBV30 and J is TRBJ1-2, with TRBD1 matching over 9 bases. Germline CDR1 is GTSNPN and CDR2 is SVGIG (reference sequence). The ends lost 1 base at V and 7 bases at J; junction bases unmatched: 10. There are 15 residues in the CDR3. The CDR3 bases are TGTGCCTGGAGTGGCCGGGACAGGGCCTTTTTTGGCTACACCTTC. It is translated as CAWSGRDRAFFGYTF.

The chain has TRBV6-5 and TRBJ2-7; possibly TRBD1 for D (5 bases). The CDR3 covers 13 residues. The V and J ends lost 5 bases and 5 bases respectively, with 13 bases between them. Germline values: CDR1 MNHEY, CDR2 SVGAGI. This chain's CDR3 is CASSRQGFHEQYF. Written as DNA, the CDR3 is TGTGCCAGCAGTCGCCAGGGTTTCCACGAGCAGTACTTC.

The CDR3 sequence: CASSYSPTAGGREQYF. The CDR3 bases are TGTGCCAGCAGTTACTCACCGACAGCGGGAGGGAGAGAGCAGTACTTC. The rearrangement links TRBV6-6 to TRBJ2-7; 10 nucleotides agree with TRBD2. Germline V lookup: CDR1 MNHNY, CDR2 SVGAGI (reference sequence). The CDR3 is 16 amino acids. The V segment lost 0 bases and the J segment 7 bases; nucleotides outside the gene matches: 9.

In this sample, this clone turned up a few times. CDR3 coding DNA: TGTGCCAGCTCACCATCCCAGATGGTCTACGAGCAGTACTTC. As protein: CASSPSQMVYEQYF. The V and J genes are TRBV18 and TRBJ2-7; D gene uncertain. The CDR3 consists of 14 residues. CDR1 is KGHSH and CDR2 is LQKENI in the germline V gene. Trimming removed 2 bases from V and 3 bases from J, with 11 bases in between.

V and J are TRBV2 and TRBJ2-7; D is unresolved. The CDR3 is 15 residues long. V was pared by 4 bases and J by 2 bases, with 15 bases between. The germline gives CDR1 SNHLY, CDR2 FYNNEI. The CDR3 loop reads CASSARASHPYEQYF. As DNA, the CDR3 is TGTGCCAGCAGTGCTCGGGCAAGTCACCCCTACGAGCAGTACTTC. Full variable domain (missing parts from reference TRBV2 and TRBJ2-7): EPEVTQTPSHQVTQMGQEVILRCVPISNHLYFYWYRQILGQKVEFLVSFYNNEISEKSEIFDDQFSVERPDGSNFTLKIRSTKLEDSAMYFCASSARASHPYEQYFGPGTRLTVT.

The gene calls are TRBV5-1 and TRBJ2-1; D unclear. The CDR3 contains 14 residues. V was shortened by 0 bases and J by 4 bases, with 8 bases between the two germline ends. Germline assignment: CDR1 SGHRS and CDR2 YFSETQ. CDR3 amino acids: CASSLASGYNEQFF. CDR3 nucleotide sequence: TGCGCCAGCAGCTTGGCGTCAGGTTACAATGAGCAGTTCTTC.

The V call is TRBV10-3, the J call TRBJ2-7; a weak D match, TRBD1 (5 bases). The CDR3 is 11 residues long. Germline-derived CDR1 and CDR2 are ENHRY and SYGVKD. Between the trimmed V and J ends, which lost 10 bases and 3 bases, there was a span of 10 bases. CDR3 in DNA: TGTGCCACATCACAGGACTACGAGCAGTACTTC. It encodes CATSQDYEQYF.

This clone was seen more than once but under ten times. This rearrangement joins TRBV5-1 to TRBJ2-3, with D possibly TRBD1 on 5 matching bases. CDR3 size: 15 residues. Germline CDR1 is SGHRS and CDR2 is YFSETQ. Between the trimmed V and J ends, which lost 1 base and 2 bases, there was a span of 11 bases. This chain's CDR3 is CASSLIQADTDTQYF. The CDR3 coding sequence is TGCGCCAGCAGCTTGATACAGGCTGACACAGATACGCAGTATTTT.

The rearrangement links TRBV12-5 to TRBJ1-2; 7 nucleotides align to TRBD1. V shed 6 bases, J shed 0 bases, and the junction held 7 bases outside the gene matches. This CDR3 has 15 residues. CDR1 is LGHNT and CDR2 is FRNRAP in the germline V gene. The CDR3 protein is CASGPRDSTNYGYTF. DNA for the CDR3: TGTGCTAGTGGCCCCCGGGACAGTACTAACTATGGCTACACCTTC.

The genes are TRBV6-6 and TRBJ1-2, with D unresolved. The CDR3 loop spans 12 amino acids. With 6 bases removed from V and 0 bases from J, the gap between germline ends came to 5 bases. Germline V gene data show CDR1 as MNHNY and CDR2 as SVGAGI (reference sequence). The CDR3 spells CASRASNYGYTF. Written as DNA, the CDR3 is TGTGCCAGCAGGGCGTCTAACTATGGCTACACCTTC.

About this clone: Sequence at one end of the junction differs from germline and may be a read error. The chain has TRBV5-4 and TRBJ1-1; unclear D gene. This CDR3 has 13 residues. The V gene's germline CDR1 is SGHNT and CDR2 YYREEE (reference sequence). This chain's CDR3 is CAIGSGVKTEAFF. CDR3 in DNA: TGTGCCATTGGGAGTGGGGTGAAGACTGAAGCTTTCTTT.

The chain employs TRBV29-1 and TRBJ2-2, with D unclear. The CDR3 consists of 13 residues. V lost 5 bases and J 1 base, leaving 8 bases between the germline ends. CDR1 is SQVTM, CDR2 ANQGSEA, per germline. CDR3 protein: CSVPNRNTGELFF. In DNA, the CDR3 is TGCAGCGTTCCTAACAGGAACACCGGGGAGCTGTTTTTT.

This chain joins TRBV19 and TRBJ1-1; a weak D match, TRBD1 (5 bases). V was cut by 0 bases and J by 1 base, with 15 bases left in between. Germline CDR1 is LNHDA and CDR2 is SQIVND (reference sequence). The CDR3 extends over 17 amino acids. CDR3 nucleotide sequence: TGTGCCAGTAGTATAGATGGGGCCAGCCTTCGGAACACTGAAGCTTTCTTT. Translation: CASSIDGASLRNTEAFF.